A single sample gave rise to the 24 T cell receptor beta chains below, sequenced in a study of blood T cell repertoires in COVID-19. Sequencing used immunoSEQ multiplex PCR; TCRdb keeps in-frame clones, though not all of them. This sample yields about 40,000 clones, of which approximately 88% are seen a single time; around 9% belongs to the top ten. The sequencing sample was made of peripheral blood. The receptors stem from a woman in her 70s with acute or convalescent COVID-19.

This sequence joins TRBV24-1 and TRBJ2-3; tentative D call: TRBD1 (5 bases). The V end lost 5 bases, the J end lost 0 bases, and 8 bases lay between the germline ends. The CDR3 is 14 amino acids. Germline CDR1 is KGHDR and CDR2 is SFDVKD. The CDR3: CATSGGRSTDTQYF. The CDR3 DNA is TGTGCCACCAGTGGGGGCCGAAGCACAGATACGCAGTATTTT.

V is TRBV25-1 and J is TRBJ1-1, with D possibly being TRBD1 (5 bases). The V and J ends lost 8 bases and 3 bases respectively, with 13 bases between them. CDR1 is MGHDK and CDR2 is SYGVNS in the germline V gene. The CDR3 consists of 13 residues. The DNA for the CDR3 is TGTGCCAGCCAACGGGGGAAGGACACTGAAGCTTTCTTT. This sequence encodes CASQRGKDTEAFF.

This chain joins TRBV27 and TRBJ1-1; D ambiguous. Germline V gives CDR1 MNHEY, CDR2 SMNVEV (reference sequence). V was cut by 6 bases and J by 11 bases, with 16 bases left in between. This CDR3 region has 12 residues. In DNA, the CDR3 is TGTGCCAGCAGCAGTAGGTCCCTCGGGGCTTTCTTT. It translates to CASSSRSLGAFF.

This clone was found once. This chain joins TRBV2 and TRBJ2-5; 9 positions match TRBD1. CDR3 length equals 15 residues. The junction had 9 bases not matched to a gene; V was cut back by 3 bases and J by 7 bases. The germline CDR1 and CDR2 sequences are SNHLY and FYNNEI. CDR3 DNA sequence: TGTGCCAGCAGTGACTTGGACAGGGGCTCAGGGACCCAGTACTTC. It encodes CASSDLDRGSGTQYF.

This chain connects TRBV15 to TRBJ1-1, with TRBD1 identical over 9 bases. This CDR3 has 21 amino acids. The germline V gene encodes CDR1 LNHNV and CDR2 YYDKDF (reference sequence). The V gene end was trimmed by 0 bases and the J gene end by 11 bases; junction bases not matched to a gene: 28. CDR3 amino acids: CATSRDKGAYPPRTGVIWAFF. The CDR3, as DNA: TGTGCCACCAGCAGAGATAAAGGGGCGTACCCACCCAGGACAGGGGTAATTTGGGCTTTCTTT.

The rearrangement uses TRBV3-1 (or the pseudogene TRBV3-2) and TRBJ1-1, with 7 bases lining up with TRBD1. The CDR3 runs to 14 residues. From germline, CDR1 is LGHDT and CDR2 YNNKEL (reference sequence). Trimming at V came to 3 bases and at J to 10 bases, leaving 11 bases not matched to a gene. The CDR3 DNA is TGTGCCAGCAGCCACCGGGACAGTGGAAATGTAGCTTTCTTT. Its protein product is CASSHRDSGNVAFF.

J is TRBJ2-6 and V is TRBV29-1, with a tentative D call TRBD1 (6 bases). Germline loops: CDR1 SQVTM, CDR2 ANQGSEA. Trimming removed 6 bases at V and 0 bases at J, with 9 bases between. The CDR3 consists of 14 residues. The CDR3 region is CSVAQGSGANVLTF. The CDR3 DNA is TGCAGCGTCGCACAGGGCTCTGGGGCCAACGTCCTGACTTTC.

V gene TRBV6-2 or TRBV6-3 combines with J gene TRBJ2-2; D unclear. From germline, CDR1 is MNHEY and CDR2 SVGEGT. V gave up 6 bases and J gave up 3 bases, with 8 bases separating them. The CDR3 contains 13 residues. CDR3 residues: CASSPLDTGELFF. Written as DNA, the CDR3 is TGTGCCAGCAGCCCCCTAGACACCGGGGAGCTGTTTTTT.

The V and J genes are TRBV6-5 and TRBJ2-5; 7 bases line up with TRBD2. Losses at the gene ends were 5 bases for V and 4 bases for J; bases not matched to a gene: 10. This CDR3 comprises 15 residues. CDR1 MNHEY and CDR2 SVGAGI come from the germline V gene. The CDR3 spells CASSQSGVGVETQYF. The CDR3 DNA is TGTGCCAGCAGTCAAAGCGGGGTCGGGGTAGAGACCCAGTACTTC.

V is TRBV19 and J is TRBJ2-5; a weak D match, TRBD2 (6 bases). The V gene's germline CDR1 is LNHDA and CDR2 SQIVND (reference sequence). V dropped 6 bases and J dropped 3 bases, with 8 bases sitting between them. The CDR3 has 12 residues. CDR3 sequence (DNA): TGTGCCAGTAGCGGCGGGGAAGAGACCCAGTACTTC. It translates to CASSGGEETQYF.

The J gene is TRBJ1-5, the V gene TRBV6-5; 10 positions match TRBD1. V shed 6 bases and J 4 bases; nucleotides not matched to a gene: 3. Per the germline V gene, CDR1 is MNHEY and CDR2 is SVGAGI. The CDR3 runs to 14 residues. CDR3 DNA: TGTGCCAGCAGAAGACAGGGGGCGAATCAGCCCCAGCATTTT. It translates to CASRRQGANQPQHF.

This rearrangement joins TRBV10-2 to TRBJ1-5; D is perhaps TRBD1 (5 bases). The CDR3 runs to 15 residues. Germline-derived CDR1 and CDR2 are WSHSY and SAAADI. V was clipped by 6 bases and J by 7 bases, with 19 bases between them. The CDR3 loop reads CASSDVGGSGQPQHF. CDR3 in DNA: TGCGCCAGCAGCGACGTGGGGGGGAGTGGGCAGCCCCAGCATTTT.

J is TRBJ2-4 and V is TRBV3-1 (or the pseudogene TRBV3-2); 9 bases are a match to TRBD1. V was clipped by 5 bases and J by 3 bases; unmatched bases: 8. The CDR3 is 16 amino acids. Per the germline V gene, CDR1 is LGHDT and CDR2 is YNNKEL (reference sequence). CDR3 loop: CASSTPGQGSKNIQYF. The CDR3 nucleotides are TGTGCCAGCAGCACTCCGGGACAGGGAAGCAAAAACATTCAGTACTTC.

This clone was counted a few times. V is TRBV7-9 and J is TRBJ2-2; D uncertain. This CDR3 comprises 12 residues. The V and J ends lost 5 bases and 8 bases respectively, with 9 bases between them. CDR1 SEHNR and CDR2 FQNEAQ come from the germline V gene (reference sequence). Written as DNA, the CDR3 is TGTGCCAGCAGCGTCCCGAGGGGGGAGCTGTTTTTT. Translated: CASSVPRGELFF.

The rearrangement links TRBV7-2 to TRBJ1-5; 10 bases are a match to TRBD1. The CDR3 length is 17 residues. V was pared by 4 bases and J by 7 bases, with 13 bases of the junction left unmatched. The V gene's germline CDR1 is SGHTA and CDR2 FQGNSA. The CDR3 DNA reads TGTGCCAGCAGCTCAGTGGCCGGGACAGGGGACTACCAGCCCCAGCATTTT. Translated: CASSSVAGTGDYQPQHF.

This chain links TRBV28 with TRBJ2-5; D ambiguous. V dropped 1 base and J dropped 3 bases, with 6 bases sitting between them. The CDR3 spans 13 residues. The V gene's germline CDR1 is MDHEN and CDR2 SYDVKM. This chain's CDR3 is CASSLYQEETQYF. For the CDR3, the DNA is TGTGCCAGCAGTTTATACCAGGAAGAGACCCAGTACTTC.

The gene calls are TRBV7-6 and TRBJ2-1, with 10 bases identical to TRBD2. CDR3 length: 15 amino acids. CDR1 is SGHVS, CDR2 FNYEAQ, per germline. Germline trimming cut 2 bases from V and 6 bases from J; bases unmatched to any gene: 4. CDR3 region: CASSLSGRGLNEQFF. The CDR3 DNA reads TGTGCCAGCAGCTTAAGCGGGAGGGGGCTCAATGAGCAGTTCTTC. The full variable domain, completed using reference TRBV7-6 and TRBJ2-1, is GAGVSQSPRYKVTKRGQDVALRCDPISGHVSLYWYRQALGQGPEFLTYFNYEAQQDKSGLPNDRFSAERPEGSISTLTIQRTEQRDSAMYRCASSLSGRGLNEQFFGPGTRLTVL.

CDR3: CASSRGPNEKLFF. The CDR3 DNA follows: TGTGCCAGCAGCAGGGGGCCTAATGAAAAACTGTTTTTT. This chain links TRBV6-5 with TRBJ1-4; 8 bases align to TRBD1. Per the germline V gene, CDR1 is MNHEY and CDR2 is SVGAGI. V shed 6 bases and J 3 bases; nucleotides not matched to a gene: 0. This CDR3 is 13 amino acids long.

In its sample, this clone was seen once. The chain links TRBV28 to TRBJ2-7, with 7 positions matching TRBD2. The CDR3 has 15 amino acids. J was trimmed by 9 bases and V by 6 bases; bases with no gene match: 17. The germline V gene has CDR1 MDHEN and CDR2 SYDVKM. The CDR3 bases are TGTGCCAGCAGCCCCGGGGGGAGCGGGCGAAACACGCAGTACGTC. Protein sequence: CASSPGGSGRNTQYV.

This chain connects TRBV18 to TRBJ1-1; the D is unclear. V gave up 3 bases and J gave up 0 bases, with 8 bases separating them. The CDR3 extends over 14 amino acids. Germline assignment: CDR1 KGHSH and CDR2 LQKENI. In nucleotides, the CDR3 is TGTGCCAGCTCACCGGGCAAAGTGAACACTGAAGCTTTCTTT. Protein: CASSPGKVNTEAFF.

The J gene is TRBJ1-1, the V gene TRBV14; D not certain. Per the germline V gene, CDR1 is SGHDN and CDR2 is FVKESK. The CDR3 is 15 residues long. Trimming stripped 4 bases from V and 2 bases from J, with 14 bases between. This chain's CDR3 is CASSPYMLKNTEAFF. In DNA form, the CDR3 reads TGTGCCAGCAGCCCATACATGCTGAAAAACACTGAAGCTTTCTTT.

This clone was seen a single time. The rearrangement uses TRBV6-1 and TRBJ1-5; possibly TRBD1 for D (5 bases). V lost 1 base, J lost 4 bases, and 11 bases lay in between. Germline V lookup: CDR1 MNHNS, CDR2 SASEGT. The CDR3 runs 15 residues. The CDR3 region is CASSEVGQKNQPQHF. The CDR3 DNA reads TGTGCCAGCAGTGAAGTGGGGCAGAAAAATCAGCCCCAGCATTTT.

The DNA of the CDR3 is TGTGCCAGCAGCCAAGCAGGGGCGGGCTATGGCTACACCTTC. Protein: CASSQAGAGYGYTF. The rearrangement links TRBV3-1 (or the pseudogene TRBV3-2) to TRBJ1-2; D is possibly TRBD1 (6 bases). The CDR3 extends over 14 amino acids. V was shortened by 1 base and J by 4 bases, with 10 bases between the two germline ends. CDR1 is LGHDT and CDR2 is YNNKEL in the germline V gene (reference sequence).

This chain uses TRBV10-3 with TRBJ2-3, with TRBD2 identical over 9 bases. The trim removed 6 bases at V and 6 bases at J, leaving 7 bases unmatched. CDR3 length: 14 amino acids. CDR1 and CDR2 (germline): ENHRY, SYGVKD. Here the CDR3 reads CAISDSGGGDTQYF. CDR3 nucleotides: TGTGCCATCAGCGATAGCGGGGGAGGTGATACGCAGTATTTT.